Listed here are 8 T cell receptor beta chains from one sample, sequenced in a study of T cell repertoires in cytomegalovirus infection (dated by TCRdb to about 2019). Sequenced using an Illumina HiSeq 1500. The public reads were reprocessed in TCRdb via fastp at Q25 and MiXCR, keeping in-frame beta chains. Every CDR3 protein is listed once, alongside the most common genes and DNA of its rows. Counted in this sample were under 100,000 distinct CDR3 sequences; 3% to 4.5% of them appeared once. The top ten constitute 4% to 5.5% of the sample. Sequencing was done on a sample of PBMCs. These receptors were obtained from a human donor in good health (CMV status not recorded). Some clones in this sample may be carry-over from other donors' samples.

This clonotype has a count of ten or more. This chain uses TRBV28 with TRBJ2-3; D is unclear. This CDR3 region has 12 residues. CDR1 MDHEN and CDR2 SYDVKM come from the germline V gene. V was clipped by 3 bases and J by 7 bases, with 8 bases between them. This chain's CDR3 is CASSFPRHTQYF. The CDR3 DNA sequence: TGTGCCAGCAGTTTTCCCCGGCATACGCAGTATTTT.

This clonotype was seen at least ten times. The J gene is TRBJ2-1, the V gene TRBV6-2 or TRBV6-3, with 10 bases lining up with TRBD2. Trimming at V came to 6 bases and at J to 5 bases, leaving 7 bases not matched to a gene. CDR1 is MNHEY and CDR2 is SVGEGT in the germline V gene. The CDR3 extends over 15 amino acids. The CDR3 nucleotides read TGTGCCAGCAGATTAGCGGGGGGCCCCCACAATGAGCAGTTCTTC. It translates to CASRLAGGPHNEQFF.

This clonotype occurred many times. The chain has TRBV30 and TRBJ1-1, with D maybe TRBD1 (5 bases). The V gene lost 4 bases and the J gene lost 0 bases, with 15 bases spanning the gap. Per the germline V gene, CDR1 is GTSNPN and CDR2 is SVGIG (reference sequence). There are 15 residues in the CDR3. The CDR3 DNA reads as TGTGCCTGGACTGTCCGACAGTCAATGAACACTGAAGCTTTCTTT. Translating it yields CAWTVRQSMNTEAFF.

Many counts were recorded for this clonotype. The chain is built from TRBV5-6 and TRBJ2-5, with TRBD1 matching over 7 bases. V lost 3 bases, J lost 2 bases, and 16 bases stayed unmatched. CDR1 and CDR2 from the germline V gene are SGHDT and YYEEEE. This CDR3 contains 18 residues. The CDR3 bases are TGTGCCAGCAGCTATATAGACAGGGCCCCAACGCCACAAGAGACCCAGTACTTC. Amino acids: CASSYIDRAPTPQETQYF.

In its sample, this clonotype was seen many times. The V and J genes are TRBV27 and TRBJ1-2; the match to TRBD1 covers 9 bases. CDR1 MNHEY and CDR2 SMNVEV come from the germline V gene (reference sequence). This CDR3 contains 15 residues. With V trimmed by 1 base and J by 8 bases, 8 bases remained unmatched. The CDR3, as DNA: TGTGCCAGCAGTTTATTGGGGACAGGGCTGCGCGGCTACACCTTC. Translation: CASSLLGTGLRGYTF.

This clonotype came up many times. The genes are TRBV30 and TRBJ1-1; D is uncertain. CDR3 length: 11 amino acids. Deletions cut 6 bases from V and 1 base from J, with 6 bases between. Germline V gene sequence: CDR1 GTSNPN, CDR2 SVGIG (reference sequence). The DNA of the CDR3 is TGTGCCTGCTTGAAGAACACTGAAGCTTTCTTT. This sequence encodes CACLKNTEAFF.

This clonotype was observed many times. The genes are TRBV2 and TRBJ2-4, with no clear D. The CDR3 is 12 amino acids. CDR1 SNHLY and CDR2 FYNNEI come from the germline V gene. V lost 6 bases to trimming and J lost 2 bases, with 5 bases between them. CDR3 in amino acids: CASRHTKNIQYF. The CDR3 bases are TGTGCCAGCAGGCATACCAAAAACATTCAGTACTTC.

This clonotype was seen repeatedly, ten times or more. The chain uses TRBV4-3 and TRBJ2-2, with a tentative D call TRBD1 (5 bases). The V end was cut by 2 bases, the J end by 1 base, with 8 bases between. The CDR3 runs to 15 residues. Germline CDR1 LGHNA, CDR2 YSLEER. The CDR3 DNA reads as TGCGCCAGCAGCCAACTCACAGGGAACACCGGGGAGCTGTTTTTT. Protein sequence: CASSQLTGNTGELFF.